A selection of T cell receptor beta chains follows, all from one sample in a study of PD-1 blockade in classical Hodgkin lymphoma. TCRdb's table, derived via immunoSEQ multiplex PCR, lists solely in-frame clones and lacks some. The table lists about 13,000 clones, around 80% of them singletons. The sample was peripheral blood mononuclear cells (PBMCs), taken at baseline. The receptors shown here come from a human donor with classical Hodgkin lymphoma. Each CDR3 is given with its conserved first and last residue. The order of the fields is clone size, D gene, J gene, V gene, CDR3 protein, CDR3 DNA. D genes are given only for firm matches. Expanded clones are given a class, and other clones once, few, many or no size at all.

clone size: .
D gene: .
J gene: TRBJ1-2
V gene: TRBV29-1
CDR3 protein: CSVTRTDYGYTF
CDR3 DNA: TGCAGCGTTACTCGGACGGACTATGGCTACACCTTC

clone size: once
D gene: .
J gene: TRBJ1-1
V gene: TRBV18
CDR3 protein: CASSPLLEEAFF
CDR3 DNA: TGTGCCAGCTCACCCCTCCTGGAGGAAGCTTTCTTT

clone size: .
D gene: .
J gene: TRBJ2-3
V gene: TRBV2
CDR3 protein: CASSRACPFCTDTQYF
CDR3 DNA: TGTGCCAGCAGTCGGGCCTGCCCCTTCTGTACAGATACGCAGTATTTT

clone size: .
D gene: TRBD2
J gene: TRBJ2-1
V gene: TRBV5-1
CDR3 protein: CASSLDRGSSYNEQFF
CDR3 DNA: TGCGCCAGCAGCTTGGATCGCGGGAGCTCCTACAATGAGCAGTTCTTC

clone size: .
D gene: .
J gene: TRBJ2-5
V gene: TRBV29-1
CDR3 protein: CSVATGFGTQYF
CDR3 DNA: TGCAGCGTTGCTACAGGGTTTGGGACCCAGTACTTC

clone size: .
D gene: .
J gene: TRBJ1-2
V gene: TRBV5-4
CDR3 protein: CASSSRANYGYTF
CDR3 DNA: TGTGCCAGCAGCTCCAGGGCTAACTATGGCTACACCTTC

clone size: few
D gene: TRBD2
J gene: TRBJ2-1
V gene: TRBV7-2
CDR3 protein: CASTTGLADPRGFF
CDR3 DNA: TGTGCCAGCACCACCGGACTAGCGGACCCGAGGGGGTTCTTC

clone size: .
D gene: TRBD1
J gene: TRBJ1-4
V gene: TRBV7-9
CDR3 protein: CASSLETGGKLFF
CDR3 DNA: TGTGCCAGCAGCTTAGAGACAGGGGGCAAACTGTTTTTT

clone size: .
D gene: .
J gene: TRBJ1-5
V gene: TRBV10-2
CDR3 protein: CASSESQGVHQPQHF
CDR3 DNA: TGCGCCAGCAGTGAGTCACAGGGCGTCCATCAGCCCCAGCATTTT

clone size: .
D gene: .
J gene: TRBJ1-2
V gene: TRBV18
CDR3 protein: CASSPDRLFGYTF
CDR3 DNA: TGTGCCAGCTCACCCGACAGACTATTTGGCTACACCTTC

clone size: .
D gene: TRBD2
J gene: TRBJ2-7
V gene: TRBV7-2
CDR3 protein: CASSLHPSGVGEQYF
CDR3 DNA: TGTGCCAGCAGCCTCCACCCCAGCGGGGTGGGGGAGCAGTACTTC

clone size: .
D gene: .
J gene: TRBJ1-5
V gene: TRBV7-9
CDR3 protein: CASSLDSYGPQHF
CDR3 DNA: TGTGCCAGCAGCTTAGACAGCTATGGGCCCCAGCATTTT

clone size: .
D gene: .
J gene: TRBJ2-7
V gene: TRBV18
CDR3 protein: CASSPPSGSYEQYF
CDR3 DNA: TGTGCCAGCTCACCTCCTTCTGGCTCCTACGAGCAGTACTTC

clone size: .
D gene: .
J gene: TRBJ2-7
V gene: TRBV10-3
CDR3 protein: CAISDLAWESDSYEQYF
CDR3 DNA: TGTGCCATCAGTGACCTAGCGTGGGAGTCGGACTCCTACGAGCAGTACTTC

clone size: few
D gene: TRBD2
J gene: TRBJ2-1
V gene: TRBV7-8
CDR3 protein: CASSFMTRGGFSYNEQFF
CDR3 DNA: TGTGCCAGCAGCTTTATGACCCGGGGGGGCTTTAGTTACAATGAGCAGTTCTTC

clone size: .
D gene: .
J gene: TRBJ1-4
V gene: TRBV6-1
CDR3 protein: CASRPTATNEKLFF
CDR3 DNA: TGTGCCAGCAGGCCGACGGCCACTAATGAAAAACTGTTTTTT

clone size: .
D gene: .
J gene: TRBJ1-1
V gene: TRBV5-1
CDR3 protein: CASIFRGNTEAFF
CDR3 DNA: TGCGCCAGCATCTTCAGGGGCAACACTGAAGCTTTCTTT

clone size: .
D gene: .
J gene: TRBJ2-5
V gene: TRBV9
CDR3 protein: CASSALEETQYF
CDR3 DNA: TGTGCCAGCAGCGCGTTAGAAGAGACCCAGTACTTC

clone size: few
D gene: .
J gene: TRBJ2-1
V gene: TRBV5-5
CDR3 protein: CASSSRNVGTRQFF
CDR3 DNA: TGTGCCAGCAGCTCGCGAAACGTCGGGACTCGGCAGTTCTTC

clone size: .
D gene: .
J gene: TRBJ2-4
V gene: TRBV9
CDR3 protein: CASSGVASGKNIQYF
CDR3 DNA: TGTGCCAGCAGCGGAGTAGCGTCGGGCAAAAACATTCAGTACTTC

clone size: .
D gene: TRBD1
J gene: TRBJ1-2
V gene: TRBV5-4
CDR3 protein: CASTPLEGALGGYTF
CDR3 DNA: TGTGCCAGCACCCCACTGGAGGGGGCTTTAGGCGGCTACACCTTC

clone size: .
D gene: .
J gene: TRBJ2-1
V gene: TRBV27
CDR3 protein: CASNLRPSYNEQFF
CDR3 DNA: TGTGCCAGCAACTTGCGTCCTTCCTACAATGAGCAGTTCTTC

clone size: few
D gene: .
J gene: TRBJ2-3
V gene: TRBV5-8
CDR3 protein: CASSLEGGITDTQYF
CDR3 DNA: TGTGCCAGCAGCTTGGAGGGGGGGATTACAGATACGCAGTATTTT

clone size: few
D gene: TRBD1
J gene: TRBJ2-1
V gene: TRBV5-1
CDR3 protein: CASSSGQGRDEQFF
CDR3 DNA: TGCGCCAGCAGCTCCGGACAGGGGAGGGATGAGCAGTTCTTC

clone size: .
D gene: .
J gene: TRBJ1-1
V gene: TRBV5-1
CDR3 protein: CASSLRVSGGTEAFF
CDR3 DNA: TGCGCCAGCAGCTTGAGGGTCAGCGGGGGCACTGAAGCTTTCTTT

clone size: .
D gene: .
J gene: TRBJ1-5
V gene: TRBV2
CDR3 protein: CASRRGTGSNQPQHF
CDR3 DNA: TGTGCCAGCCGAAGGGGGACGGGTAGCAATCAGCCCCAGCATTTT

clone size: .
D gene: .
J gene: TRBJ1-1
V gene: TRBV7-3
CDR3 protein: CASSRGGNTEAFF
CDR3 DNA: TGTGCCAGCAGCCGGGGCGGGAACACTGAAGCTTTCTTT

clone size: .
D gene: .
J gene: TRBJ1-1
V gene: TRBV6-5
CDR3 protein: CATTQGRYTEAFF
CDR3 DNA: TGTGCCACCACCCAGGGGCGGTACACTGAAGCTTTCTTT

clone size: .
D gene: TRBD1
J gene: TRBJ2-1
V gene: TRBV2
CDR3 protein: CASSEAGTGNGGEQFF
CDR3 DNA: TGTGCCAGCAGTGAAGCAGGGACAGGCAATGGGGGTGAGCAGTTCTTC

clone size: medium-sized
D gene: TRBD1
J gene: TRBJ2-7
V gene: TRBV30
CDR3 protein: CAWSVLMTGAVNEQYF
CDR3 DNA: TGTGCCTGGAGTGTTCTCATGACAGGGGCGGTGAACGAGCAGTACTTC

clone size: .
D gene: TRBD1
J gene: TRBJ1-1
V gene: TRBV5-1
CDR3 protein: CASSLGDRVGTEAFF
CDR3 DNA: TGCGCCAGCAGCTTGGGGGACAGGGTGGGCACTGAAGCTTTCTTT

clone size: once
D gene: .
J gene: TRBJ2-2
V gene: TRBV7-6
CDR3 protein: CASSLQLTGELFF
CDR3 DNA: TGTGCCAGCAGCTTACAGTTGACCGGGGAGCTGTTTTTT

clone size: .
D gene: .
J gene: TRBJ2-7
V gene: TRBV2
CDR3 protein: CASSETAYEQYF
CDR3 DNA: TGTGCCAGCAGTGAGACAGCCTACGAGCAGTACTTC

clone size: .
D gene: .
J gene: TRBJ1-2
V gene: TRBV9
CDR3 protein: CASSAAGQNYGYTF
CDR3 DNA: TGTGCCAGCAGCGCAGCAGGCCAAAACTATGGCTACACCTTC

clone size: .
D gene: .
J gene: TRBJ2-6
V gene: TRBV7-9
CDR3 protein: CASSWTGRAGANVLTF
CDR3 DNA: TGTGCCAGCAGCTGGACAGGGAGGGCTGGGGCCAACGTCCTGACTTTC

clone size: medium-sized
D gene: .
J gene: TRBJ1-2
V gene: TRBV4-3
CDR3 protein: CASSQGHYANYGYTF
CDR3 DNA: TGCGCCAGCAGCCAGGGACACTACGCTAACTATGGCTACACCTTC

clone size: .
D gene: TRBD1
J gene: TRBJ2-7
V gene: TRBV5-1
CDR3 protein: CASSLAAWDRAYEQYF
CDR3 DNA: TGCGCCAGCAGCCTGGCGGCGTGGGACAGAGCCTACGAGCAGTACTTC

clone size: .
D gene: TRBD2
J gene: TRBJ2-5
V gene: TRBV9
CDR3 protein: CASSVSTASAGGFQETQYF
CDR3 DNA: TGTGCCAGCAGCGTCTCGACCGCTTCTGCGGGGGGGTTTCAAGAGACCCAGTACTTC

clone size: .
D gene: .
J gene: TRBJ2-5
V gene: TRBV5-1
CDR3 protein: CASSPTNFGTYETQYF
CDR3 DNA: TGCGCCAGCAGCCCCACCAACTTCGGGACATATGAGACCCAGTACTTC

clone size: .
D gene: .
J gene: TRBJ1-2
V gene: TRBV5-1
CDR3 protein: CASSVTGTDFGYTF
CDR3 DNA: TGCGCCAGCAGCGTAACCGGGACGGACTTTGGCTACACCTTC

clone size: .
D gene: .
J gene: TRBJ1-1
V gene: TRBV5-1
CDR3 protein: CASSLGGNTEAFF
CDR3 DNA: TGCGCCAGCAGCTTGGGGGGGAACACTGAAGCTTTCTTT

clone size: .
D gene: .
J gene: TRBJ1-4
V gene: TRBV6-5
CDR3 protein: CASSSLARLGVEKLFF
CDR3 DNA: TGTGCCAGCAGTTCTCTGGCCCGGCTTGGGGTTGAAAAACTGTTTTTT

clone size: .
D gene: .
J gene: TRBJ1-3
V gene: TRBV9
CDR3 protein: CASSVQGTSGNTIYF
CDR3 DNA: TGTGCCAGCAGCGTACAGGGAACCTCTGGAAACACCATATATTTT

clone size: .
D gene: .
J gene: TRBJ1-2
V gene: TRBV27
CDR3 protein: CASSLEGRGYGYTF
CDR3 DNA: TGTGCCAGCAGTTTAGAAGGGAGAGGCTATGGCTACACCTTC

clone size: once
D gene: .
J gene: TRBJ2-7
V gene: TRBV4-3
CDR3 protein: CASSPDWGAEQYF
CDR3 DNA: TGCGCCAGCAGCCCGGACTGGGGGGCCGAGCAGTACTTC